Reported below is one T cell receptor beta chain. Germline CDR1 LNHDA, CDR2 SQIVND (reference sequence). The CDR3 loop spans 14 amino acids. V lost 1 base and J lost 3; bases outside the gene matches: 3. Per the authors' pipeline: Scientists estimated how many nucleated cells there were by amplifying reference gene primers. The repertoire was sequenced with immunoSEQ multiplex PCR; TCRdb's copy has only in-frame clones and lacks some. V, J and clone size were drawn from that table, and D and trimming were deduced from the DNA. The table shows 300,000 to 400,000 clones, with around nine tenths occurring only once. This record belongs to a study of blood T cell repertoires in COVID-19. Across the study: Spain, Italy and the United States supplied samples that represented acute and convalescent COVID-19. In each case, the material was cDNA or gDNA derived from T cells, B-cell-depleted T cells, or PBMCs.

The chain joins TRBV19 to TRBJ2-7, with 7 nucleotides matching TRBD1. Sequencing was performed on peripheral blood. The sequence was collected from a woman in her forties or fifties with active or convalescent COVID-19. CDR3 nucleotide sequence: TGTGCCAGTAGTATAGTTCCAGGGGGCTACGAGCAGTACTTC. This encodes CASSIVPGGYEQYF.